A selection of T cell receptor beta chains follows, all from one sample in a study of cytomegalovirus exposure and HLA in healthy donors. This table comes from immunoSEQ multiplex PCR, and its TCRdb copy is limited to in-frame clones, with some not included. This sample has approximately 210,000 clones, with around nine tenths found just once. The sample taken for sequencing was PBMCs. These receptor sequences come from a woman aged 18-29 years in good health and CMV-seronegative. Both conserved end residues are part of each CDR3. D genes are given only for firm matches. For some rows the clone size is stated as once, few or many, or as a class when expanded; others skip it.

CDR3 protein: CASSYSITGAYEQYF; CDR3 DNA: TGTGCCAGCAGTTACTCGATAACGGGAGCCTACGAGCAGTACTTC; J gene: TRBJ2-7; clone size: NA; D gene: NA; V gene: TRBV6-5
CDR3 protein: CASSPTEPYGYTF; CDR3 DNA: TGTGCCAGCTCACCTACAGAGCCCTATGGCTACACCTTC; J gene: TRBJ1-2; clone size: NA; D gene: NA; V gene: TRBV18
CDR3 protein: CASSLRGQGYEQYF; CDR3 DNA: TGTGCCAGCAGCTTAAGAGGACAGGGGTACGAGCAGTACTTC; J gene: TRBJ2-7; clone size: NA; D gene: TRBD1; V gene: TRBV11-3
CDR3 protein: CASGFNQETQYF; CDR3 DNA: TGTGCTAGTGGTTTCAACCAAGAGACCCAGTACTTC; J gene: TRBJ2-5; clone size: once; D gene: NA; V gene: TRBV12-5
CDR3 protein: CASSLASSGGAEDEQFF; CDR3 DNA: TGCGCCAGCAGCTTGGCTTCTAGCGGGGGGGCCGAAGATGAGCAGTTCTTC; J gene: TRBJ2-1; clone size: few; D gene: TRBD2; V gene: TRBV5-1
CDR3 protein: CASSNTGSAGEKLFF; CDR3 DNA: TGTGCCAGCAGTAACACAGGGTCGGCGGGCGAAAAACTGTTTTTT; J gene: TRBJ1-4; clone size: NA; D gene: NA; V gene: TRBV27
CDR3 protein: CASSVVGQGAEQYF; CDR3 DNA: TGTGCCAGCAGCGTAGTAGGACAGGGTGCCGAGCAGTACTTC; J gene: TRBJ2-7; clone size: NA; D gene: TRBD1; V gene: TRBV9
CDR3 protein: CASSLDHAGGGTDTQYF; CDR3 DNA: TGTGCCAGCAGCTTAGACCATGCGGGGGGCGGGACAGATACGCAGTATTTT; J gene: TRBJ2-3; clone size: NA; D gene: TRBD2; V gene: TRBV7-2
CDR3 protein: CASSYGGREQFF; CDR3 DNA: TGTGCCAGCAGTTACGGGGGCCGGGAGCAGTTCTTC; J gene: TRBJ2-1; clone size: NA; D gene: NA; V gene: TRBV6-6
CDR3 protein: CASSIATPGSYNEQFF; CDR3 DNA: TGTGCCAGTAGTATAGCCACTCCGGGCTCCTACAATGAGCAGTTCTTC; J gene: TRBJ2-1; clone size: NA; D gene: NA; V gene: TRBV19
CDR3 protein: CSVAVRDRDTNYGYTF; CDR3 DNA: TGCAGCGTGGCCGTTAGGGACAGAGATACTAACTATGGCTACACCTTC; J gene: TRBJ1-2; clone size: NA; D gene: TRBD1; V gene: TRBV29-1
CDR3 protein: CASSIRGGPYEQYF; CDR3 DNA: TGTGCCAGTAGTATTCGGGGGGGACCCTACGAGCAGTACTTC; J gene: TRBJ2-7; clone size: NA; D gene: TRBD2; V gene: TRBV19
CDR3 protein: CASSQDLSEGWEQYF; CDR3 DNA: TGCGCCAGCAGCCAAGATCTCTCGGAGGGGTGGGAGCAGTACTTC; J gene: TRBJ2-7; clone size: few; D gene: NA; V gene: TRBV4-1
CDR3 protein: CASSPTGGITGELFF; CDR3 DNA: TGTGCCAGCTCACCGACAGGGGGTATCACCGGGGAGCTGTTTTTT; J gene: TRBJ2-2; clone size: NA; D gene: TRBD1; V gene: TRBV18
CDR3 protein: CASSYYDRYEQYF; CDR3 DNA: TGTGCCAGCAGCTATTACGACAGGTACGAGCAGTACTTC; J gene: TRBJ2-7; clone size: NA; D gene: NA; V gene: TRBV5-5
CDR3 protein: CASSKERSGRGHEQFF; CDR3 DNA: TGTGCCAGCAGCAAAGAACGTAGCGGGAGAGGCCATGAGCAGTTCTTC; J gene: TRBJ2-1; clone size: NA; D gene: NA; V gene: TRBV21-1
CDR3 protein: CASSIGGTGNGGDTF; CDR3 DNA: TGTGCCAGTAGTATAGGGGGGACAGGGAACGGAGGAGACACCTTC; J gene: TRBJ1-2; clone size: NA; D gene: TRBD1; V gene: TRBV19
CDR3 protein: CASSLAGGTTYEQYF; CDR3 DNA: TGCGCCAGCAGCTTGGCCGGAGGGACCACCTACGAGCAGTACTTC; J gene: TRBJ2-7; clone size: NA; D gene: NA; V gene: TRBV5-1
CDR3 protein: CASSRQGAETQYF; CDR3 DNA: TGTGCCAGTAGTAGACAGGGGGCAGAGACCCAGTACTTC; J gene: TRBJ2-5; clone size: NA; D gene: TRBD1; V gene: TRBV19
CDR3 protein: CASSLVGDRKETQYF; CDR3 DNA: TGTGCCAGCAGCTTAGTCGGGGACAGGAAAGAGACCCAGTACTTC; J gene: TRBJ2-5; clone size: once; D gene: TRBD1; V gene: TRBV7-9
CDR3 protein: CASSYSGDSPSTEAFF; CDR3 DNA: TGTGCCAGCAGTTACTCGGGGGACAGCCCTTCCACTGAAGCTTTCTTT; J gene: TRBJ1-1; clone size: NA; D gene: TRBD1; V gene: TRBV6-5
CDR3 protein: CASSVEGVGGSQETQYF; CDR3 DNA: TGTGCCAGCAGCGTAGAGGGCGTGGGGGGAAGTCAAGAGACCCAGTACTTC; J gene: TRBJ2-5; clone size: NA; D gene: NA; V gene: TRBV9
CDR3 protein: CASSLGNRVTDTQYF; CDR3 DNA: TGTGCCAGCAGCCTAGGGAACAGGGTCACAGATACGCAGTATTTT; J gene: TRBJ2-3; clone size: NA; D gene: NA; V gene: TRBV5-4
CDR3 protein: CASSLEGANEKLFF; CDR3 DNA: TGTGCCAGCAGTTTAGAGGGGGCTAATGAAAAACTGTTTTTT; J gene: TRBJ1-4; clone size: NA; D gene: NA; V gene: TRBV27
CDR3 protein: CASSIGTSGRAPTDTQYF; CDR3 DNA: TGTGCCAGTAGTATAGGGACTAGCGGGAGGGCCCCCACAGATACGCAGTATTTT; J gene: TRBJ2-3; clone size: NA; D gene: TRBD2; V gene: TRBV19
CDR3 protein: CASSAGQLQETQYF; CDR3 DNA: TGCGCCAGCAGCGCGGGACAGCTCCAAGAGACCCAGTACTTC; J gene: TRBJ2-5; clone size: NA; D gene: NA; V gene: TRBV5-1
CDR3 protein: CASGAGIYGYTF; CDR3 DNA: TGTGCCAGCGGAGCAGGGATTTATGGCTACACCTTC; J gene: TRBJ1-2; clone size: once; D gene: NA; V gene: TRBV6-1
CDR3 protein: CACSPTGAMNTEAFF; CDR3 DNA: TGTGCCTGCTCGCCGACAGGGGCTATGAACACTGAAGCTTTCTTT; J gene: TRBJ1-1; clone size: NA; D gene: TRBD1; V gene: TRBV19
CDR3 protein: CASSLEGGGSYEQYF; CDR3 DNA: TGTGCCAGCAGCTTAGAAGGGGGGGGCTCCTACGAGCAGTACTTC; J gene: TRBJ2-7; clone size: NA; D gene: NA; V gene: TRBV7-8
CDR3 protein: CASSSDIRRLF; CDR3 DNA: TGTGCCAGCAGCTCGGACATTCGACGGCTCTTC; J gene: TRBJ2-1; clone size: NA; D gene: NA; V gene: TRBV7-9
CDR3 protein: CASSETLGGAQHF; CDR3 DNA: TGTGCCAGCAGTGAAACCCTCGGGGGAGCCCAGCATTTT; J gene: TRBJ1-5; clone size: NA; D gene: NA; V gene: TRBV2
CDR3 protein: CASSGQGLHTFF; CDR3 DNA: TGTGCCAGCAGTGGACAGGGCTTACATACTTTCTTT; J gene: TRBJ1-1; clone size: NA; D gene: TRBD1; V gene: TRBV2